The 5 T cell receptor beta chains reported below all come from one sample, sequenced in a study of glioma-infiltrating T cells after dendritic cell vaccination (dated by TCRdb to about 2016). Library preparation used the immunoSEQ multiplex PCR assay. The table comes from immuneACCESS by way of TCRdb, which keeps in-frame sequences with V and J called. Part of the clones is missing from these tables; in studies checked, under half for an unresolved V gene and the rest for unknown reasons. The sample table records approximately 82,000 clones; roughly 90% of these occur just once. Of the sample, approximately 2.9% is held by the ten largest clones. The sample was blood, taken before dendritic cell vaccination. The receptors were gathered from a human donor with glioblastoma.

The V call is TRBV6-6, the J call TRBJ2-7; no definite D call. The CDR3 length is 14 residues. From germline, CDR1 is MNHNY and CDR2 SVGAGI (reference sequence). Trimming removed 3 bases at V and 2 bases at J, with 11 bases between. The CDR3 DNA reads TGTGCCAGCAGTTATCAGGTCCTGACCTACGAGCAGTACTTC. Amino acids: CASSYQVLTYEQYF.

This rearrangement joins TRBV7-9 to TRBJ2-3; D is possibly TRBD1 (5 bases). V lost 5 bases and J 0 bases, leaving 9 bases between the germline ends. The germline V gene has CDR1 SEHNR and CDR2 FQNEAQ (reference sequence). The CDR3 consists of 14 residues. In DNA, the CDR3 is TGTGCCAGCAGCCGACAGTCTAGCACAGATACGCAGTATTTT. Residues: CASSRQSSTDTQYF.

V gene TRBV19 combines with J gene TRBJ1-2; 7 nucleotides align to TRBD1. Germline lookup yields CDR1 LNHDA and CDR2 SQIVND (reference sequence). CDR3 length: 13 amino acids. V lost 10 bases, J lost 2 bases, and 7 bases stayed unmatched. CDR3 sequence: CATADRTNYGYTF. Written as DNA, the CDR3 is TGTGCCACCGCGGACAGGACAAACTATGGCTACACCTTC. Based on the CDR3 plus reference TRBV19 and TRBJ1-2, the full variable domain is DGGITQSPKYLFRKEGQNVTLSCEQNLNHDAMYWYRQDPGQGLRLIYYSQIVNDFQKGDIAEGYSVSREKKESFPLTVTSAQKNPTAFYLCATADRTNYGYTFGSGTRLTVV.

This clone was detected only once. Since no conserved phenylalanine or tryptophan closes the CDR3, a read error is the likely cause. This rearrangement joins TRBV5-1 to TRBJ2-7; D ambiguous. This CDR3 contains 14 residues. CDR1 and CDR2 (germline): SGHRS, YFSETQ. V lost 0 bases, J lost 1 base, and 8 bases lay in between. This chain's CDR3 is CASSLGAESYEQYL. CDR3 bases: TGCGCCAGCAGCTTGGGGGCCGAGTCCTACGAGCAGTACCTC.

The J gene is TRBJ1-6, the V gene TRBV2; TRBD1 is a possible D gene (5 bases). The CDR3 extends over 14 amino acids. The germline V and J ends were trimmed by 4 bases and 7 bases, with 11 bases remaining between them. CDR1 SNHLY and CDR2 FYNNEI come from the germline V gene. CDR3 nucleotide sequence: TGTGCCAGCAGTGCCCTAGGGGTAAATTCACCCCTCCACTTT. It encodes CASSALGVNSPLHF.